The 20 T cell receptor beta chains presented below share a single source sample, sequenced in a study of T cell responses to AZD1222 COVID-19 vaccine. Clones were sequenced by immunoSEQ multiplex PCR, and TCRdb holds only the in-frame ones, with some missing. The data hold some 90,000 clones, with roughly 88% observed a single time. This specimen consisted of peripheral blood, obtained on day 0 of AZD1222 vaccination. These receptors were obtained from an adult in good health.

This chain links TRBV2 with TRBJ1-2; D ambiguous. This CDR3 contains 15 residues. Trimming shortened V by 6 bases and J by 2 bases, and 16 bases separated the two germline ends. Germline V gene lookup returns CDR1 SNHLY and CDR2 FYNNEI. The CDR3 DNA reads TGTGCCAGCAGCGCACTAAAAACGGGGAACTATGGCTACACCTTC. The encoded protein is CASSALKTGNYGYTF.

The chain uses TRBV19 and TRBJ2-7; 7 bases fit TRBD1. Trimming took 7 bases from V and 0 from J; bases not matched to a gene: 9. The length of the CDR3 is 15 residues. Germline V gene sequence: CDR1 LNHDA, CDR2 SQIVND (reference sequence). Written as DNA, the CDR3 is TGTGCCAGTAACCCGACAGGGCTAAACTCCTACGAGCAGTACTTC. Translating it yields CASNPTGLNSYEQYF.

The rearrangement joins TRBV6-5 to TRBJ1-5; 8 bases map to TRBD1. Looked up from germline, CDR1 is MNHEY and CDR2 is SVGAGI. This CDR3 has 13 amino acids. Losses at the gene ends were 10 bases for V and 2 bases for J; bases not matched to a gene: 4. The CDR3 region is CATGQGRNQPQHF. The CDR3 DNA sequence: TGTGCCACTGGACAGGGACGCAATCAGCCCCAGCATTTT.

V is TRBV30 and J is TRBJ2-3; TRBD2 matches at 10 bases. Germline loops: CDR1 GTSNPN, CDR2 SVGIG (reference sequence). V lost 4 bases and J lost 2; bases outside the gene matches: 18. CDR3 length: 19 amino acids. This CDR3 reads CAWTDPYSGGTAFTDTQYF. In DNA form, the CDR3 reads TGTGCCTGGACCGATCCTTATAGCGGGGGGACCGCTTTCACAGATACGCAGTATTTT.

There are a few counts of this clone. The V call is TRBV5-5, the J call TRBJ2-7, with a possible D match to TRBD2 (6 bases). CDR1 and CDR2 (germline): SGHKS, YYEKEE (reference sequence). This CDR3 has 15 amino acids. V gave up 0 bases and J gave up 0 bases, with 10 bases separating them. In DNA form, the CDR3 reads TGTGCCAGCAGCTTGGCTCGGGGGAGCTCCTACGAGCAGTACTTC. The encoded protein is CASSLARGSSYEQYF.

The chain recombines TRBV5-1 with TRBJ1-2, with 12 bases fitting TRBD1. Trimming at V came to 4 bases and at J to 9 bases, leaving 7 bases not matched to a gene. Per germline, CDR1 SGHRS and CDR2 YFSETQ. The CDR3 length is 14 residues. The CDR3 reads CASSGGTGGVSYTF. CDR3 sequence (DNA): TGCGCCAGCAGCGGAGGGACAGGGGGCGTAAGCTACACCTTC.

A single count supports this clone. The rearrangement links TRBV10-3 to TRBJ1-6; D unresolved. Trimming shortened V by 0 bases and J by 0 bases, and 6 bases separated the two germline ends. Germline values: CDR1 ENHRY, CDR2 SYGVKD. CDR3 length: 16 amino acids. For the CDR3, the DNA is TGTGCCATCAGTGAGTCCAGGAGCTCCTATAATTCACCCCTCCACTTT. It yields the protein CAISESRSSYNSPLHF.

The table lists this clone with a few counts. CDR3 protein: CASSETGNPNSPLHF. The CDR3 nucleotides read TGCGCCAGCAGCGAGACAGGGAATCCAAATTCACCCCTCCACTTT. This chain uses TRBV5-1 with TRBJ1-6; 7 nucleotides align to TRBD1. CDR3 length: 15 amino acids. J was trimmed by 7 bases and V by 4 bases; bases with no gene match: 8. Germline V lookup: CDR1 SGHRS, CDR2 YFSETQ.

V gene TRBV5-5 combines with J gene TRBJ1-3; D perhaps matches TRBD1 (5 bases). Germline CDR1 is SGHKS and CDR2 is YYEKEE (reference sequence). The CDR3 spans 15 residues. The V gene lost 4 bases and the J gene lost 2 bases, with 13 bases spanning the gap. The CDR3 reads CASSRDSSPGNTIYF. Written as DNA, the CDR3 is TGTGCCAGCAGCCGGGACTCAAGTCCTGGAAACACCATATATTTT.

For this clone: Other DNA sequences of this sample code for an identical CDR3. The chain joins TRBV12-3 or TRBV12-4 to TRBJ1-5; D not resolved. The CDR3 consists of 13 residues. V was cut by 3 bases and J by 4 bases, with 7 bases left in between. The CDR3 loop reads CASSFGGNQPQHF. The CDR3, as DNA: TGTGCCAGCAGTTTCGGTGGGAATCAGCCCCAGCATTTT.

The chain links TRBV30 to TRBJ1-1; maybe TRBD1 (5 bases). V gave up 4 bases and J gave up 1 base, with 22 bases separating them. The length of the CDR3 is 17 residues. From germline, CDR1 is GTSNPN and CDR2 SVGIG (reference sequence). The DNA of the CDR3 is TGTGCCTGGAAGAGAGTGGGGCCAAGGGCGGCGAACACTGAAGCTTTCTTT. As protein: CAWKRVGPRAANTEAFF.

The rearrangement links TRBV30 to TRBJ1-1, with TRBD1 identical over 7 bases. Per germline, CDR1 GTSNPN and CDR2 SVGIG (reference sequence). The CDR3 length is 15 residues. With 1 base clipped from V and 0 bases from J, the junction kept 5 bases outside the gene matches. CDR3 nucleotide sequence: TGTGCCTGGAGTGCAGGGGGAGCATTGAACACTGAAGCTTTCTTT. Translating gives CAWSAGGALNTEAFF.

The chain couples TRBV5-1 to TRBJ1-1, with D perhaps matching TRBD1 (5 bases). CDR3 length: 14 amino acids. CDR1 and CDR2 (germline): SGHRS, YFSETQ. The V gene lost 4 bases and the J gene lost 2 bases, with 12 bases spanning the gap. CDR3 region: CASSHPQANTEAFF. The CDR3 DNA reads as TGCGCCAGCAGCCATCCACAGGCTAACACTGAAGCTTTCTTT.

The chain is built from TRBV29-1 and TRBJ2-6, with 8 bases aligning to TRBD1. The CDR3 totals 18 residues. V lost 4 bases to trimming and J lost 0 bases; unmatched junction nucleotides: 11. The V gene's germline CDR1 is SQVTM and CDR2 ANQGSEA. Here the CDR3 reads CSVAPGTGLNSGANVLTF. CDR3 sequence (DNA): TGCAGCGTTGCCCCTGGGACAGGCCTTAACTCTGGGGCCAACGTCCTGACTTTC.

This sequence joins TRBV6-5 and TRBJ2-2; no clear D gene. Germline CDR1 MNHEY, CDR2 SVGAGI. Trimming stripped 6 bases from V and 7 bases from J, with 6 bases between. The CDR3 sequence is 11 residues long. The CDR3 nucleotides are TGTGCCAGCAGCCTCCACGGGGAGCTGTTTTTT. Translation gives CASSLHGELFF.

The J gene is TRBJ2-3, the V gene TRBV3-1 (or the pseudogene TRBV3-2); 10 nucleotides line up with TRBD1. There are 20 residues in the CDR3. Germline CDR1 is LGHDT and CDR2 is YNNKEL (reference sequence). J was trimmed by 1 base and V by 0 bases; bases with no gene match: 13. CDR3 DNA sequence: TGTGCCAGCAGCCAAGATTATGGGGACAGGGGAGTTTTCGGCACAGATACGCAGTATTTT. Its protein is CASSQDYGDRGVFGTDTQYF.

This CDR3 is CASSLDPADQPQHF. The CDR3 nucleotides read TGTGCCAGCAGCTTGGATCCAGCAGATCAGCCCCAGCATTTT. The chain uses TRBV5-6 and TRBJ1-5; D gene uncertain. The V gene's germline CDR1 is SGHDT and CDR2 YYEEEE. Trimming removed 0 bases from V and 5 bases from J, with 9 bases in between. The CDR3 contains 14 residues.

A single count supports this clone. At one end, the junction sequence differs from germline, possibly due to a read error. The chain carries TRBV6-1 and TRBJ1-2, with D possibly matching TRBD1 (6 bases). The germline V gene encodes CDR1 MNHNS and CDR2 SASEGT. The CDR3 has 11 amino acids. Written as DNA, the CDR3 is TGTGCCAGCAGTGAATTTACAGGGCCCGTCTTC. Translating gives CASSEFTGPVF.

The chain combines TRBV5-1 with TRBJ2-3; 7 nucleotides align to TRBD2. The CDR3 covers 15 residues. The V segment lost 9 bases and the J segment 5 bases; nucleotides outside the gene matches: 15. Germline loops: CDR1 SGHRS, CDR2 YFSETQ. DNA for the CDR3: TGCGCCACCGCGGGGCGAGCGGGGCAAGGAGATACGCAGTATTTT. Amino acid sequence: CATAGRAGQGDTQYF.

The gene calls are TRBV24-1 and TRBJ1-3; D is possibly TRBD1 (5 bases). Trimming removed 4 bases from V and 4 bases from J, with 10 bases in between. CDR1 is KGHDR, CDR2 SFDVKD, per germline. The CDR3 extends over 14 amino acids. The CDR3 here is CATSDGGVGNTIYF. Here the CDR3 DNA reads TGTGCCACCAGTGACGGAGGGGTAGGAAACACCATATATTTT.